A single sample is the source of the 30 T cell receptor beta chains below, sequenced in a study of shared clonotypes between healthy human individuals. Naivety among CD8 cells was defined by CD45RO negativity and positive CCR7 selection, thereby excluding terminally differentiated effector memory CD45RA+ cells. Profiled with immunoSEQ multiplex PCR; TCRdb holds only in-frame clones, not every one. The table lists millions of clones, approximately 94% of them singletons. Input material: naive CD8+ T cells sorted from blood. These receptors came from a man between 18 and 35 years old in good health.

With respect to this clone: The sample carries other DNA sequences with the same CDR3. The rearrangement links TRBV9 to TRBJ2-7, with 7 positions matching TRBD2. The J segment lost 0 bases and the V segment lost 0 bases, leaving 3 bases of the junction unmatched. The CDR3 is 15 residues long. Per germline, CDR1 SGDLS and CDR2 YYNGEE. The CDR3 sequence: CASSVDPSGSYEQYF. CDR3 in DNA: TGTGCCAGCAGCGTAGACCCTAGCGGCTCCTACGAGCAGTACTTC.

This rearrangement joins TRBV5-4 to TRBJ2-7; perhaps D is TRBD1 or TRBD2 (5 bases each). V was clipped by 4 bases and J by 2 bases, with 13 bases between them. In germline, CDR1 is SGHNT, CDR2 YYREEE (reference sequence). The CDR3 has 14 residues. CDR3 nucleotide sequence: TGTGCCAGCAGCCCCGGGACCAACCCCTACGAGCAGTACTTC. Protein sequence: CASSPGTNPYEQYF.

This rearrangement joins TRBV15 to TRBJ1-4; TRBD1 matches 7 bases. Germline V gives CDR1 LNHNV, CDR2 YYDKDF (reference sequence). The length of the CDR3 is 15 residues. Unmatched junction bases numbered 12, after V lost 8 bases and J lost 6 bases. The CDR3 sequence is CATSGGRHLDEKLFF. The CDR3 DNA is TGTGCCACCTCAGGGGGACGGCACCTTGATGAAAAACTGTTTTTT. The whole variable domain, filled in from reference TRBV15 and TRBJ1-4, reads DAMVIQNPRYQVTQFGKPVTLSCSQTLNHNVMYWYQQKSSQAPKLLFHYYDKDFNNEADTPDNFQSRRPNTSFCFLDIRSPGLGDTAMYLCATSGGRHLDEKLFFGSGTQLSVL.

This clone has a single count. The chain recombines TRBV6-1 with TRBJ1-1; no firm D call. V dropped 2 bases and J dropped 1 base, with 14 bases sitting between them. The CDR3 runs to 16 residues. Germline CDR1 is MNHNS and CDR2 is SASEGT. CDR3 nucleotides: TGTGCCAGCAGTGAATGGGTACATCAAGAGAACACTGAAGCTTTCTTT. Protein: CASSEWVHQENTEAFF.

This clone was observed once. The chain is built from TRBV2 and TRBJ2-7; 10 bases fit TRBD1. Losses at the gene ends were 9 bases for V and 3 bases for J; bases not matched to a gene: 14. The CDR3 covers 16 residues. Germline V lookup: CDR1 SNHLY, CDR2 FYNNEI. The CDR3 DNA sequence: TGTGCCAGTTACGAGATGGAGGGACAGGGGATCTACGAGCAGTACTTC. Translation: CASYEMEGQGIYEQYF.

This clone was seen only a few times. The CDR3, as DNA: TGTGCCTGGAGTCCAGGGTCTATGAATCAGCCCCAGCATTTT. Its translation is CAWSPGSMNQPQHF. This rearrangement joins TRBV30 to TRBJ1-5, with D maybe TRBD1 (5 bases). CDR1 and CDR2 from the germline V gene are GTSNPN and SVGIG (reference sequence). V lost 2 bases and J lost 4, with 12 bases in between. The CDR3 consists of 14 residues.

Concerning this clone: At the DNA level, this CDR3 is encoded by other sequences in the same sample as well. The V gene is TRBV5-1, the J gene TRBJ2-7, with D perhaps TRBD1 (6 bases). CDR3 length equals 14 residues. The V end lost 4 bases, the J end lost 0 bases, and 11 bases lay between the germline ends. Germline CDR1 reads SGHRS; CDR2 reads YFSETQ. The chain's CDR3 is CASSPGTSSYEQYF. The DNA of the CDR3 is TGCGCCAGCAGCCCTGGGACATCCTCCTACGAGCAGTACTTC.

The chain uses TRBV2 and TRBJ2-1, with 9 bases identical to TRBD2. Looked up from germline, CDR1 is SNHLY and CDR2 is FYNNEI. The CDR3 totals 17 residues. The V segment lost 0 bases and the J segment 2 bases; nucleotides outside the gene matches: 5. CDR3 sequence: CASSEAGLAGTYNEQFF. The CDR3 nucleotides are TGTGCCAGCAGTGAAGCGGGGCTAGCGGGAACCTACAATGAGCAGTTCTTC.

This clone is a singleton in its sample. CDR3 nucleotide sequence: TGCGCCAGCAGCATAGGGGATGTCTTTGAAAAACTGTTTTTT. Amino acids: CASSIGDVFEKLFF. The V gene is TRBV4-1, the J gene TRBJ1-4; D perhaps matches TRBD1 (5 bases). Germline lookup yields CDR1 MGHRA and CDR2 YSYEKL. CDR3 size: 14 residues. Trimming stripped 5 bases from V and 7 bases from J, with 14 bases between.

The chain has TRBV15 and TRBJ2-3; D is perhaps TRBD1 (6 bases). The CDR3 covers 19 residues. Germline V gene lookup returns CDR1 LNHNV and CDR2 YYDKDF (reference sequence). The ends were cut back, 0 bases at V and 0 bases at J, with 19 bases in the middle. CDR3 in amino acids: CATSRDPLLTGSSTDTQYF. The CDR3 DNA is TGTGCCACCAGCAGAGATCCCTTACTCACAGGGTCTAGCACAGATACGCAGTATTTT. Supplemented by reference TRBV15 and TRBJ2-3, the full variable domain reads DAMVIQNPRYQVTQFGKPVTLSCSQTLNHNVMYWYQQKSSQAPKLLFHYYDKDFNNEADTPDNFQSRRPNTSFCFLDIRSPGLGDTAMYLCATSRDPLLTGSSTDTQYFGPGTRLTVL.

This sequence joins TRBV5-4 and TRBJ2-7; TRBD2 matches 11 bases. In germline, CDR1 is SGHNT, CDR2 YYREEE (reference sequence). The J segment lost 7 bases and the V segment lost 4 bases, leaving 10 bases of the junction unmatched. This CDR3 spans 15 amino acids. The CDR3 coding sequence is TGTGCCAGCAGCCTGGGTAGCGGGAGGGCCGATGAGCAGTACTTC. Amino acids: CASSLGSGRADEQYF.

The chain has TRBV23-1 and TRBJ2-2, with TRBD2 matching over 8 bases. TRBV23-1 belongs to the ORF category, with a function that is uncertain. The CDR3 has 17 residues. V trimming: 6 bases; J trimming: 3 bases; junction bases outside the gene matches: 12. This CDR3 is CASSYPRRGADTGELFF. As DNA, the CDR3 is TGCGCCAGCAGCTACCCGAGGCGGGGGGCGGACACCGGGGAGCTGTTTTTT.

The chain links TRBV5-4 to TRBJ2-1, with TRBD2 identical over 12 bases. From germline, CDR1 is SGHNT and CDR2 YYREEE (reference sequence). The CDR3 sequence is 16 residues long. Unmatched junction bases numbered 9, after V lost 4 bases and J lost 7 bases. CDR3 nucleotides: TGTGCCAGCAGCCCACTAGCGGGAGGAAGGGGGAATGAGCAGTTCTTC. As protein: CASSPLAGGRGNEQFF. The variable domain in full, completed from reference TRBV5-4 and TRBJ2-1, reads ETGVTQSPTHLIKTRGQQVTLRCSSQSGHNTVSWYQQALGQGPQFIFQYYREEENGRGNFPPRFSGLQFPNYSSELNVNALELDDSALYLCASSPLAGGRGNEQFFGPGTRLTVL.

The rearrangement joins TRBV7-8 to TRBJ1-4; D is possibly TRBD1 (5 bases). CDR1 is SGHVS, CDR2 FQNEAQ, per germline. V was cut by 0 bases and J by 8 bases, with 13 bases left in between. The CDR3 has 15 residues. The CDR3, as DNA: TGTGCCAGCAGCTTAGCAAGGGGAGTGGGGGAAAAACTGTTTTTT. It yields the protein CASSLARGVGEKLFF.

Note on this clone: This CDR3 is also generated by other DNA sequences in the sample. This chain connects TRBV6-5 to TRBJ2-2; the D is unclear. The germline gives CDR1 MNHEY, CDR2 SVGAGI. V lost 2 bases to trimming and J lost 1 base, with 5 bases between them. This CDR3 comprises 14 residues. The CDR3: CASSYLQNTGELFF. The CDR3 nucleotides are TGTGCCAGCAGTTACCTCCAGAACACCGGGGAGCTGTTTTTT.

V gene TRBV28 combines with J gene TRBJ1-5; 7 bases align to TRBD1. In germline, CDR1 is MDHEN, CDR2 SYDVKM. Losses at the gene ends were 6 bases for V and 4 bases for J; bases not matched to a gene: 9. The length of the CDR3 is 15 residues. The CDR3 sequence: CASSDTGTVNQPQHF. In nucleotides, the CDR3 is TGTGCCAGCAGCGACACCGGGACAGTAAATCAGCCCCAGCATTTT. Full variable domain (remainder filled in from reference TRBV28 and TRBJ1-5): DVKVTQSSRYLVKRTGEKVFLECVQDMDHENMFWYRQDPGLGLRLIYFSYDVKMKEKGDIPEGYSVSREKKERFSLILESASTNQTSMYLCASSDTGTVNQPQHFGDGTRLSIL.

The chain combines TRBV9 with TRBJ2-7, with unresolved D. The length of the CDR3 is 14 residues. CDR1 and CDR2 (germline): SGDLS, YYNGEE. Trimming removed 0 bases from V and 3 bases from J, with 10 bases in between. The CDR3 nucleotides read TGTGCCAGCAGCGTAGCGGGTAGCAACTACGAGCAGTACTTC. Translated: CASSVAGSNYEQYF. The full variable domain, completed using reference TRBV9 and TRBJ2-7, is DSGVTQTPKHLITATGQRVTLRCSPRSGDLSVYWYQQSLDQGLQFLIQYYNGEERAKGNILERFSAQQFPDLHSELNLSSLELGDSALYFCASSVAGSNYEQYFGPGTRLTVT.

V is TRBV5-4 and J is TRBJ2-3; tentative D call: TRBD2 (5 bases). Trimming left V 1 base short and J 4 bases short, with 19 bases between. Germline CDR1 is SGHNT and CDR2 is YYREEE (reference sequence). The CDR3 length is 17 residues. The CDR3 spells CASSLLPLALMSDTQYF. In DNA form, the CDR3 reads TGTGCCAGCAGCTTGCTTCCCCTAGCCCTTATGTCAGATACGCAGTATTTT.

The chain couples TRBV5-4 to TRBJ2-3; TRBD1 might be the D (6 bases). Trimming shortened V by 3 bases and J by 5 bases, and 19 bases separated the two germline ends. Germline lookup yields CDR1 SGHNT and CDR2 YYREEE (reference sequence). The CDR3 covers 16 residues. This chain's CDR3 is CASSSLGQGIVDTQYF. As DNA, the CDR3 is TGTGCCAGCAGCTCGCTGGGCCAGGGGATTGTAGATACGCAGTATTTT.

This clone was picked up one time. The CDR3 is CSVEDLGDEQFF. The CDR3 coding sequence is TGCAGCGTTGAAGATCTGGGGGATGAGCAGTTCTTC. The chain combines TRBV29-1 with TRBJ2-1, with D perhaps TRBD1 or TRBD2 (5 bases each). CDR3 length equals 12 residues. Trimming pared 0 bases from V and 8 bases from J, leaving 8 bases between. Germline V gene sequence: CDR1 SQVTM, CDR2 ANQGSEA.

The J gene is TRBJ1-1, the V gene TRBV30; D unclear. Germline V CDR1 and CDR2: GTSNPN, SVGIG (reference sequence). This CDR3 contains 14 residues. V lost 0 bases to trimming and J lost 8 bases, with 16 bases between them. The CDR3 region is CAWSVLEGHLEAFF. In DNA form, the CDR3 reads TGTGCCTGGAGTGTACTCGAGGGTCACTTAGAAGCTTTCTTT.

This chain joins TRBV29-1 and TRBJ1-2; D is perhaps TRBD1 (5 bases). The length of the CDR3 is 14 residues. With 1 base removed from V and 5 bases from J, the gap between germline ends came to 14 bases. Germline assignment: CDR1 SQVTM and CDR2 ANQGSEA. CDR3 sequence (DNA): TGCAGCGTTGAAGGGGGGGAATTGGGTTATGGCTACACCTTC. Encoded protein: CSVEGGELGYGYTF.

The J gene is TRBJ1-1, the V gene TRBV5-1; D is unresolved. The CDR3 runs 16 residues. CDR1 is SGHRS and CDR2 is YFSETQ in the germline V gene. Trimming pared 1 base from V and 0 bases from J, leaving 13 bases between. CDR3 bases: TGCGCCAGCAGCTTGTCGGAAGGGCTCATGAACACTGAAGCTTTCTTT. Its translation: CASSLSEGLMNTEAFF. Full variable domain (rest looked up from reference TRBV5-1 and TRBJ1-1): KAGVTQTPRYLIKTRGQQVTLSCSPISGHRSVSWYQQTPGQGLQFLFEYFSETQRNKGNFPGRFSGRQFSNSRSEMNVSTLELGDSALYLCASSLSEGLMNTEAFFGQGTRLTVV.

J is TRBJ2-2 and V is TRBV7-9, with 8 bases that match TRBD1. Germline-derived CDR1 and CDR2 are SEHNR and FQNEAQ (reference sequence). Trimming removed 4 bases from V and 2 bases from J; junction bases left unmatched: 12. CDR3 length: 18 amino acids. CDR3 in amino acids: CASSSSFWTGINTGELFF. The CDR3 DNA is TGTGCCAGCAGCTCCTCCTTCTGGACAGGGATTAACACCGGGGAGCTGTTTTTT.

V gene TRBV19 combines with J gene TRBJ1-1; D is ambiguous. The length of the CDR3 is 16 residues. Trimming took off 5 bases at V and 1 base at J, with 17 bases between the two ends. Germline V lookup: CDR1 LNHDA, CDR2 SQIVND (reference sequence). CDR3 sequence (DNA): TGTGCCAGTAGTTCGACTGAAGGTGATGAGAACACTGAAGCTTTCTTT. Translating gives CASSSTEGDENTEAFF.

This clone was counted only a few times. V is TRBV23-1 and J is TRBJ1-2; D is perhaps TRBD1 (5 bases). TRBV23-1 counts as an open reading frame of uncertain function. This CDR3 has 14 amino acids. V shed 4 bases and J shed 6 bases, with 15 bases lying between them. The CDR3 DNA sequence: TGCGCCAGCAGTCTTACCTCAGGGCTAGATGGCTACACCTTC. This encodes CASSLTSGLDGYTF.

The chain uses TRBV9 and TRBJ2-2; a weak D match, TRBD2 (5 bases). V was trimmed by 3 bases and J by 2 bases, leaving 11 bases between them. This CDR3 spans 15 amino acids. Germline V gene sequence: CDR1 SGDLS, CDR2 YYNGEE. CDR3 DNA sequence: TGTGCCAGCAGCGCAGAGGGAACTAACACCGGGGAGCTGTTTTTT. It translates to CASSAEGTNTGELFF.

V and J are TRBV5-4 and TRBJ2-7; maybe TRBD2 (5 bases). Germline V gene data show CDR1 as SGHNT and CDR2 as YYREEE (reference sequence). Trimming removed 0 bases from V and 5 bases from J, with 12 bases in between. The CDR3 is 14 amino acids. The chain's CDR3 is CASSLAVGSDEQYF. In DNA form, the CDR3 reads TGTGCCAGCAGCTTGGCCGTAGGGAGTGACGAGCAGTACTTC.

This clone was observed once. The rearrangement links TRBV29-1 to TRBJ2-7; D is uncertain. Trimming took off 3 bases at V and 2 bases at J, with 14 bases between the two ends. The CDR3 loop spans 14 amino acids. Germline lookup yields CDR1 SQVTM and CDR2 ANQGSEA. In DNA, the CDR3 is TGCAGCGTTGAGGTGGTCGACGGTACCTACGAGCAGTACTTC. Its protein is CSVEVVDGTYEQYF.

This chain uses TRBV4-3 with TRBJ2-7; D ambiguous. The CDR3 loop spans 14 amino acids. V was pared by 0 bases and J by 2 bases, with 8 bases between. Germline V gene lookup returns CDR1 LGHNA and CDR2 YSLEER. The CDR3 region is CASSQDPSPYEQYF. The CDR3 bases are TGCGCCAGCAGCCAAGATCCCAGCCCCTACGAGCAGTACTTC.